One sample yielded the 18 T cell receptor beta chains listed below, sequenced in a study of T cell responses to AZD1222 COVID-19 vaccine. Profiling relied on immunoSEQ multiplex PCR, and the TCRdb table lists in-frame clones only, not all of them. The sample carries about 97,000 clones, roughly 90% recorded once. This specimen was peripheral blood, taken on day 0 of AZD1222 vaccination. The receptors originated from an adult in good health.

This clone was seen just once. The chain recombines TRBV12-3 or TRBV12-4 with TRBJ1-3; D unclear. The CDR3 is 13 amino acids. V was clipped by 5 bases and J by 3 bases, with 8 bases between them. The CDR3 DNA follows: TGTGCCAGCAGTAGTTCTGTTGGAAACACCATATATTTT. This encodes CASSSSVGNTIYF.

This chain joins TRBV27 and TRBJ1-2; D is uncertain. CDR1 is MNHEY and CDR2 is SMNVEV in the germline V gene (reference sequence). V lost 5 bases and J lost 4, with 17 bases in between. This CDR3 is 15 amino acids long. CDR3 nucleotide sequence: TGTGCCAGCAGTGATGGACTCGAGGACGGCTATGGCTACACCTTC. This translates into CASSDGLEDGYGYTF.

The J gene is TRBJ1-1, the V gene TRBV6-5; no reliable D call. This CDR3 contains 15 residues. Germline loops: CDR1 MNHEY, CDR2 SVGAGI. Trimming cost V 6 bases and J 0 bases, with 14 bases left between them. In nucleotides, the CDR3 is TGTGCCAGCAGCCGATCGGGCGTTATGAACACTGAAGCTTTCTTT. Translating it yields CASSRSGVMNTEAFF.

The CDR3 DNA follows: TGTGCCAGTAGACCAGGACATTATCCTAACTATGGCTACACCTTC. Translated, it gives CASRPGHYPNYGYTF. The chain is built from TRBV19 and TRBJ1-2; possible D gene TRBD1, 5 bases. This CDR3 region has 15 residues. The V end was cut by 6 bases, the J end by 0 bases, with 14 bases between. From germline, CDR1 is LNHDA and CDR2 SQIVND (reference sequence).

The chain employs TRBV11-2 and TRBJ2-7, with 8 bases matching TRBD2. From germline, CDR1 is SGHAT and CDR2 FQNNGV. V lost 4 bases and J lost 4; bases outside the gene matches: 3. The CDR3 loop spans 13 amino acids. The CDR3 coding sequence is TGTGCCAGCAGCTCGCGGGGGGATTACGAGCAGTACTTC. Residues: CASSSRGDYEQYF.

Worth noting for this clone: Sequence at one end of the junction differs from germline and may be a read error. This chain joins TRBV2 and TRBJ1-4; 7 positions agree with TRBD1. Germline CDR1 reads SNHLY; CDR2 reads FYNNEI. This CDR3 contains 12 residues. CDR3 region: CAGRQGIRKLFF. The CDR3 region has the DNA TGTGCCGGCAGACAGGGAATTCGGAAACTGTTTTTT.

This clone was observed a handful of times. The CDR3 DNA reads as TGTGCCAGCAGCTCTACCGGGACTAGCGGGATTCAGTACTTC. Its protein product is CASSSTGTSGIQYF. V and J are TRBV11-2 and TRBJ2-4, with 12 bases matching TRBD2. With V trimmed by 4 bases and J by 10 bases, 5 bases remained unmatched. Germline V CDR1 and CDR2: SGHAT, FQNNGV. This CDR3 spans 14 amino acids.

V usage is TRBV30 and J usage is TRBJ2-6; D unclear. Germline assignment: CDR1 GTSNPN and CDR2 SVGIG (reference sequence). This CDR3 is 13 amino acids long. V was trimmed by 3 bases and J by 2 bases, leaving 5 bases between them. The CDR3 loop reads CAWRLAGANVLTF. The DNA of the CDR3 is TGTGCCTGGAGACTGGCTGGGGCCAACGTCCTGACTTTC. Together with reference TRBV30 and TRBJ2-6, the CDR3 gives the full variable domain: SQTIHQWPATLVQPVGSPLSLECTVEGTSNPNLYWYRQAAGRGLQLLFYSVGIGQISSEVPQNLSASRPQDRQFILSSKKLLLSDSGFYLCAWRLAGANVLTFGAGSRLTVL.

As DNA, the CDR3 is TGTGCCACCAGCAGAGATCCCGGGGGGCAAGGCATCGGCGAGCAGTACTTC. Translation gives CATSRDPGGQGIGEQYF. The rearrangement links TRBV15 to TRBJ2-7; a weak D match, TRBD2 (7 bases). Trimming shortened V by 0 bases and J by 6 bases, and 21 bases separated the two germline ends. This CDR3 is 17 amino acids long. CDR1 and CDR2 (germline): LNHNV, YYDKDF (reference sequence).

A single count supports this clone. The chain has TRBV6-4 and TRBJ1-1; D is unresolved. This CDR3 is 13 amino acids long. The germline V and J ends were trimmed by 2 bases and 1 base, with 5 bases remaining between them. Germline V lookup: CDR1 MRHNA, CDR2 SNTAGT. CDR3 sequence reads: CASSDGPNTEAFF. The CDR3 nucleotides are TGTGCCAGCAGTGACGGTCCGAACACTGAAGCTTTCTTT.

The V call is TRBV5-1, the J call TRBJ1-4; 7 bases are a match to TRBD1. The CDR3 has 14 residues. The germline V gene has CDR1 SGHRS and CDR2 YFSETQ. Unmatched junction bases numbered 3, after V lost 4 bases and J lost 3 bases. The CDR3 nucleotides read TGCGCCAGCAGCCCCGGGACAGCTAATGAAAAACTGTTTTTT. Translation: CASSPGTANEKLFF. The full variable domain, in which reference TRBV5-1 and TRBJ1-4 provide the parts outside the CDR3, is KAGVTQTPRYLIKTRGQQVTLSCSPISGHRSVSWYQQTPGQGLQFLFEYFSETQRNKGNFPGRFSGRQFSNSRSEMNVSTLELGDSALYLCASSPGTANEKLFFGSGTQLSVL.

The rearrangement uses TRBV7-6 and TRBJ2-5; D possibly matches TRBD1 or TRBD2 (6 bases each). Trimming removed 1 base at V and 4 bases at J, with 16 bases between. Per germline, CDR1 SGHVS and CDR2 FNYEAQ. This CDR3 has 16 amino acids. As DNA, the CDR3 is TGTGCCAGCAGCTTAGAGGGGGGAGCCCCCCCAGAGACCCAGTACTTC. Translated: CASSLEGGAPPETQYF.

The chain is built from TRBV12-3 or TRBV12-4 and TRBJ1-1; no clear D gene. CDR3 length: 13 residues. Trimming removed 5 bases from V and 0 bases from J, with 7 bases in between. The CDR3 reads CASSRVMNTEAFF. CDR3 in DNA: TGTGCCAGCAGTCGGGTTATGAACACTGAAGCTTTCTTT.

The chain employs TRBV3-1 (or the pseudogene TRBV3-2) and TRBJ1-4; D is uncertain. This CDR3 spans 14 amino acids. V gave up 1 base and J gave up 8 bases, with 11 bases separating them. The germline CDR1 and CDR2 sequences are LGHDT and YNNKEL (reference sequence). CDR3 DNA: TGTGCCAGCAGCCAAGCGGCCAGAGGGGAAAAACTGTTTTTT. Its translation: CASSQAARGEKLFF.

V is TRBV19 and J is TRBJ1-5, with D unresolved. The germline V and J ends were trimmed by 3 bases and 3 bases, with 21 bases remaining between them. The CDR3 totals 18 residues. The germline CDR1 and CDR2 sequences are LNHDA and SQIVND (reference sequence). CDR3 amino acids: CASSIPVRGQPINQPQHF. In DNA form, the CDR3 reads TGTGCCAGTAGTATCCCCGTTAGAGGTCAGCCAATCAATCAGCCCCAGCATTTT.

This chain joins TRBV5-1 and TRBJ1-2; D possibly corresponds to TRBD1 (5 bases). Trimming stripped 0 bases from V and 4 bases from J, with 10 bases between. This CDR3 has 14 amino acids. CDR1 is SGHRS and CDR2 is YFSETQ in the germline V gene. CDR3 in DNA: TGCGCCAGCAGCTTGGTAGGGGAGAGCTATGGCTACACCTTC. This gives the protein CASSLVGESYGYTF.

This clone has a handful of counts. This chain uses TRBV7-3 with TRBJ1-1; 7 nucleotides match TRBD1. The germline V gene encodes CDR1 SGHTA and CDR2 FQGTGA. The CDR3 is 14 residues long. V trimming: 0 bases; J trimming: 4 bases; junction bases outside the gene matches: 2. The DNA for the CDR3 is TGTGCCAGCAGCTTAACAGGGGGCTTCACTGAAGCTTTCTTT. Amino acid sequence: CASSLTGGFTEAFF.

V gene TRBV27 combines with J gene TRBJ2-7; D may correspond to TRBD1 or TRBD2 (5 bases each). CDR1 is MNHEY and CDR2 is SMNVEV in the germline V gene (reference sequence). With 5 bases removed from V and 3 bases from J, the gap between germline ends came to 14 bases. CDR3 length: 14 residues. As DNA, the CDR3 is TGTGCCAGCAGTACACACGGGACCCACTACGAGCAGTACTTC. It yields the protein CASSTHGTHYEQYF.